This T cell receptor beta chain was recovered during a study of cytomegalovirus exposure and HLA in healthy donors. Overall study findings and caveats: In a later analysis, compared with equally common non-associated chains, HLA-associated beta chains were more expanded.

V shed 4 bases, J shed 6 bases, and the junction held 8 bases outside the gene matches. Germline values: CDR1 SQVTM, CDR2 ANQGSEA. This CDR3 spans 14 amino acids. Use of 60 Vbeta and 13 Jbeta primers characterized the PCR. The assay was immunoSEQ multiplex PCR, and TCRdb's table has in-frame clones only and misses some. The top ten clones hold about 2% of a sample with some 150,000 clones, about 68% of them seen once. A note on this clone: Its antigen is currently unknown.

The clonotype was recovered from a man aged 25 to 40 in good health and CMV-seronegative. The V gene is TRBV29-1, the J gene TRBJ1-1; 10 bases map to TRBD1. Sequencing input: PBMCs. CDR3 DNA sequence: TGCAGCGTTGTTCCCTCCGACAGGGGGCCTGAAGCTTTCTTT. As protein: CSVVPSDRGPEAFF. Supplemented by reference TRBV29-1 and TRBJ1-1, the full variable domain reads SAVISQKPSRDICQRGTSLTIQCQVDSQVTMMFWYRQQPGQSLTLIATANQGSEATYESGFVIDKFPISRPNLTFSTLTVSNMSPEDSSIYLCSVVPSDRGPEAFFGQGTRLTVV.